This note documents a single T cell receptor (beta chain) sequence. The entry originates in a study of blood T cell repertoires in COVID-19. In the study overall: PBMCs, B-cell-depleted T cells, or T cells provided the cDNA or gDNA that made up the material.

V was clipped by 5 bases and J by 8 bases; unmatched bases: 8. This CDR3 has 13 residues. Germline CDR1 and CDR2: MNHEY and SVGAGI. Sequenced by immunoSEQ multiplex PCR; TCRdb stores in-frame clones only, minus some. This repertoire shows approximately 180,000 clones, 80% to 85% found once; its top ten account for around 7%. This clonotype originated in a woman aged 40 to 50 with COVID-19, enrolled during active disease. The chain combines TRBV6-5 with TRBJ1-2, with TRBD1 matching 7 bases. Material for sequencing was peripheral blood. This chain's CDR3 is CASSQTGSEGYTF. In nucleotides, the CDR3 is TGTGCCAGCAGTCAGACAGGGTCGGAAGGCTACACCTTC.